Listed here is a single T cell receptor (beta chain). Some clones are missing from TCRdb's copy, which holds only in-frame ones; the method was immunoSEQ multiplex PCR. Altogether about 12,000 clones are present, approximately 94% being singletons, with the ten largest covering 9.1%. The data were taken from a study of technical replicates of blood from a few donors. With 5 bases removed from V and 9 bases from J, the gap between germline ends came to 19 bases. Germline V lookup: CDR1 SNHLY, CDR2 FYNNEI. The CDR3 covers 14 residues. This chain links TRBV2 with TRBJ2-5; tentatively, D is TRBD1 (6 bases). The specimen was PBMCs. The clonotype comes from a human donor in good health. The CDR3 protein is CASSPDSSMVAQYF. The CDR3 DNA follows: TGTGCCAGCAGTCCGGACAGCTCCATGGTTGCCCAGTACTTC.